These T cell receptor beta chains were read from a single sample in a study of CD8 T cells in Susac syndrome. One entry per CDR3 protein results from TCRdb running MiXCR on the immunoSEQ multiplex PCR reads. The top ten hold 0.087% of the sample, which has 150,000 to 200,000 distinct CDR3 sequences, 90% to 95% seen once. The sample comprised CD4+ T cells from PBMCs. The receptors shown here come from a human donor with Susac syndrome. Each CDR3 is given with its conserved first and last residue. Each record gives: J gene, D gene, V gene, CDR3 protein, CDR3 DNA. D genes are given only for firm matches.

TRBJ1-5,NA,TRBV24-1,CATSSDRTSEPQHF,TGTGCCACCAGCTCCGACAGGACTTCTGAGCCCCAGCATTTT
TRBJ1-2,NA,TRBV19,CASSKHRKEAHGYTF,TGTGCCAGTAGTAAGCACAGGAAGGAGGCTCATGGCTACACCTTC
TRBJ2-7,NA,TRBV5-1,CASSPTGTPKPGYEQYF,TGCGCCAGCAGCCCCACCGGGACTCCAAAGCCCGGCTACGAGCAGTACTTC
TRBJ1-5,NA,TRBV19,CASRPGHSNQPQHF,TGTGCCAGTAGACCGGGACACAGCAATCAGCCCCAGCATTTT
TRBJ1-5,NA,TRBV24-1,CATSVREGIHQPQHF,TGTGCCACCAGTGTGAGGGAAGGGATCCATCAGCCCCAGCATTTT
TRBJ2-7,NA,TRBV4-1,CASSQDFWAAPYEQYF,TGCGCCAGCAGCCAAGATTTTTGGGCAGCACCCTACGAGCAGTACTTC
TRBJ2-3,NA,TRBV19,CASSSQSTSTDTQYF,TGTGCCAGTAGTTCACAATCAACGAGCACAGATACGCAGTATTTT
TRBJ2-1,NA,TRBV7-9,CASSRPTDEQFF,TGTGCCAGCAGCCGACCAACGGATGAGCAGTTCTTC
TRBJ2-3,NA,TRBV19,CASRERADTQYF,TGTGCCAGTAGGGAACGGGCAGATACGCAGTATTTT
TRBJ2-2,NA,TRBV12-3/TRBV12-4,CASSFQYTGELFF,TGTGCCAGCAGTTTCCAGTACACCGGGGAGCTGTTTTTT
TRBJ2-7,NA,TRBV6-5,CATGDSSRHEQYF,TGTGCCACAGGAGACTCCTCGAGGCACGAGCAGTACTTC
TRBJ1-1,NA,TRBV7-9,CASSTQITGPPNTEAFF,TGTGCCAGCAGCACACAGATAACAGGGCCCCCGAACACTGAAGCTTTCTTT
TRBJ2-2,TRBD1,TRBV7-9,CASSLSGTANTGELFF,TGTGCCAGCAGCTTATCCGGGACAGCGAACACCGGGGAGCTGTTTTTT
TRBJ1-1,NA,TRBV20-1,CSARSRYTEAFF,TGCAGTGCTAGGTCGAGGTATACTGAAGCTTTCTTT
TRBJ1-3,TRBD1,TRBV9,CASSVALGQEGSGNTIYF,TGTGCCAGCAGCGTAGCCCTAGGACAGGAGGGCTCTGGAAACACCATATATTTT
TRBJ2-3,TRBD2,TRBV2,CASSGPGLHGDTQYF,TGTGCCAGCAGTGGACCGGGACTACATGGAGATACGCAGTATTTT
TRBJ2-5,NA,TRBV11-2,CASSLGRVETQYF,TGTGCCAGCAGCTTAGGTCGGGTTGAGACCCAGTACTTC
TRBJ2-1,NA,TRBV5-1,CASSLGYRGSSYNEQFF,TGCGCCAGCAGCTTGGGCTATCGGGGGAGCTCCTACAATGAGCAGTTCTTC
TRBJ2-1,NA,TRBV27,CASSLEATHSYNEQFF,TGTGCCAGCAGTTTAGAGGCGACACACTCCTACAATGAGCAGTTCTTC
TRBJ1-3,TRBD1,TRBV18,CASSQGADGNTIYF,TGTGCCAGCTCACAGGGGGCCGACGGAAACACCATATATTTT
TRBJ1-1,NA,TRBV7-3,CASSSGRDTEAFF,TGTGCCAGCAGCTCTGGCAGGGACACTGAAGCTTTCTTT
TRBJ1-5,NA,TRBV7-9,CASSLGWSDSNQPQHF,TGTGCCAGCAGCTTAGGATGGTCCGATAGCAATCAGCCCCAGCATTTT